This TCR beta chain derives from a study of immune heterogeneity within non-small cell lung tumors. At the level of the study: With respect to histology, the tumors encompassed a handful of squamous cell carcinomas, fewer than 11 non-squamous carcinomas and 1 not otherwise specified.

The authors amplified TCR beta CDR3 by multiplex PCR with 32 V and 13 J primers. Each CDR3 protein gets one entry after TCRdb re-called the multiplex PCR reads with MiXCR. This sample has roughly 14,000 distinct CDR3 sequences; 25% to 35% occur once, and the top ten carry less than 4.5%. The starting template was genomic DNA from bulk tumor, around 610 ng per sample. Several spatially distant biopsies were obtained per primary tumor intraoperatively. Patients with untreated, newly diagnosed non-small cell lung cancer underwent curative surgery. Samples were obtained from newly diagnosed non-small cell lung cancer patients who were having surgery with curative intent. Whole-study results and caveats: The study found identical dominant CDR3 beta clonotypes recurring across tumor sites within a patient, alongside site-unique high-frequency clones. Between individual patients, the high-frequency T-cell receptor beta clonotypes largely differed.

With respect to this clonotype: Its antigen is unidentified. This may arise from a read error, as a much more abundant clone is one base away.

Sequencing was carried out using lung tumor tissue. The clonotype was recovered from a man aged 40-50 years with non-small cell lung cancer.

In DNA, the CDR3 is TGTGCCAGTACCACTCGCGGCAGGCGAGGAAACTATGGCTACACCTTC. Residues: CASTTRGRRGNYGYTF. The chain carries TRBV19 and TRBJ1-2; no clear D gene. Between the trimmed V and J ends, which lost 7 bases and 2 bases, there was a span of 20 bases. The CDR3 totals 16 residues. CDR1 is LNHDA, CDR2 SQIVND, per germline (reference sequence).